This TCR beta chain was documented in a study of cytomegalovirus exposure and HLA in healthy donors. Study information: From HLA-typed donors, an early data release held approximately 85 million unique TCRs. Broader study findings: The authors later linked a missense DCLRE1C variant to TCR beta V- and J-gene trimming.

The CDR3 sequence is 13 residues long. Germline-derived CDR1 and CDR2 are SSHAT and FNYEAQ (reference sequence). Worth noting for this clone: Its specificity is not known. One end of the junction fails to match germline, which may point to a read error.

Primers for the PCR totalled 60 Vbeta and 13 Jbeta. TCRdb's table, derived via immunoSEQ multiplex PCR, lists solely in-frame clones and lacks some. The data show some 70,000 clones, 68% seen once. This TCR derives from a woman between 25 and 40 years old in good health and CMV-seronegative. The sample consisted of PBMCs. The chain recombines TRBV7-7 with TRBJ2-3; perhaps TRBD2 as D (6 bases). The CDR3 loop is CASSYGGTDTQYF. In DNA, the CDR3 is TGTGCTAGCAGCTATGGAGGGACAGATACGCAGTATTTT.